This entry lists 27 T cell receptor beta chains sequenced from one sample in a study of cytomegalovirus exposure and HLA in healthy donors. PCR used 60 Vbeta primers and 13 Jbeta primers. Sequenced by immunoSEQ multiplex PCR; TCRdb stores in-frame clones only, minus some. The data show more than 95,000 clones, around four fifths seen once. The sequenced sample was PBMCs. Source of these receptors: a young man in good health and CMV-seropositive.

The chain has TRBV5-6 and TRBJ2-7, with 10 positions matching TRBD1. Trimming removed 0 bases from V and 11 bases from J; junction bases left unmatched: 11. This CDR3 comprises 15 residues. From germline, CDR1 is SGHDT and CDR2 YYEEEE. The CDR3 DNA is TGTGCCAGCAGCTTGGGGTCGGGACAGGGGTGGAAAGAGTACTTC. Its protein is CASSLGSGQGWKEYF.

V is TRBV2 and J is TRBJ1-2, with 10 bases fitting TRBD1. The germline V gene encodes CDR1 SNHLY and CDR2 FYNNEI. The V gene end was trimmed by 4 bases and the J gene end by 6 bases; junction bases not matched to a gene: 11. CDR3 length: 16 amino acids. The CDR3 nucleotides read TGTGCCAGCAGTGTGGCCCAGACAGGGGGCGCAGATGGCTACACCTTC. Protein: CASSVAQTGGADGYTF.

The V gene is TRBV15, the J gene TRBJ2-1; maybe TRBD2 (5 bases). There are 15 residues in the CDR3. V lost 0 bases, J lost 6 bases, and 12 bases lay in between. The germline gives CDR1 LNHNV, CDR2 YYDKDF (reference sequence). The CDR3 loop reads CATSRDYSGSNEQFF. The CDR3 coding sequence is TGTGCCACCAGCAGAGATTATTCGGGGTCCAATGAGCAGTTCTTC.

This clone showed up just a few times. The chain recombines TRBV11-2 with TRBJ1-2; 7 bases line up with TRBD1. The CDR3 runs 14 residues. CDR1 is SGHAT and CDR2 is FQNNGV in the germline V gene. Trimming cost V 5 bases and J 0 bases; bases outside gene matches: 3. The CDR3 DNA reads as TGTGCCAGCAGCCGGACAGGAGCTAACTATGGCTACACCTTC. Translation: CASSRTGANYGYTF.

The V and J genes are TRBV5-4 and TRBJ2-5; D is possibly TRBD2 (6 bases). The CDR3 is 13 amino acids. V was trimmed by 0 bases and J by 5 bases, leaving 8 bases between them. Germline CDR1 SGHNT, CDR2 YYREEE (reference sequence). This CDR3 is CASSLARGETQYF. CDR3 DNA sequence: TGTGCCAGCAGCTTGGCGCGGGGTGAGACCCAGTACTTC. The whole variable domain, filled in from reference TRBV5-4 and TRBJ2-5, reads ETGVTQSPTHLIKTRGQQVTLRCSSQSGHNTVSWYQQALGQGPQFIFQYYREEENGRGNFPPRFSGLQFPNYSSELNVNALELDDSALYLCASSLARGETQYFGPGTRLLVL.

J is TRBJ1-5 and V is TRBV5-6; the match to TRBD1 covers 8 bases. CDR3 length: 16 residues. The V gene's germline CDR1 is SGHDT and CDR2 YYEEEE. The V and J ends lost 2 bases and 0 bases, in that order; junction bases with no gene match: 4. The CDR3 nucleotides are TGTGCCAGCAGCTTCGGGACAGGACTTAGCAATCAGCCCCAGCATTTT. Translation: CASSFGTGLSNQPQHF.

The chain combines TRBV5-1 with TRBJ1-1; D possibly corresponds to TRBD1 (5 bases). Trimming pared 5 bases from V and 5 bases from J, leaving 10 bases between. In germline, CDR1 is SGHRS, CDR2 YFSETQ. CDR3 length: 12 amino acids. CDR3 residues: CASRNRGTEAFF. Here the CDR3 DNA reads TGCGCCAGCAGAAACCGGGGGACTGAAGCTTTCTTT.

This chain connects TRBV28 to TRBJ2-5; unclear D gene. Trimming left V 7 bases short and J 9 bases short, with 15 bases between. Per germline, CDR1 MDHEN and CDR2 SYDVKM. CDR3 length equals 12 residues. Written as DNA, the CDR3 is TGTGCCAGCACCACTTTGTCCGGAGCCCAGTACTTC. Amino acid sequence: CASTTLSGAQYF. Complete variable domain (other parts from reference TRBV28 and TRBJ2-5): DVKVTQSSRYLVKRTGEKVFLECVQDMDHENMFWYRQDPGLGLRLIYFSYDVKMKEKGDIPEGYSVSREKKERFSLILESASTNQTSMYLCASTTLSGAQYFGPGTRLLVL.

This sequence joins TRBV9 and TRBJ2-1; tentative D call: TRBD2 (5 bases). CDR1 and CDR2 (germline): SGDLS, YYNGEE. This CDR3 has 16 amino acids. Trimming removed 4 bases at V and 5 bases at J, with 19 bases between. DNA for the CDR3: TGTGCCAGCAGCCCCGGGTCGGGGAGCCGCCACAATGAGCAGTTCTTC. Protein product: CASSPGSGSRHNEQFF.

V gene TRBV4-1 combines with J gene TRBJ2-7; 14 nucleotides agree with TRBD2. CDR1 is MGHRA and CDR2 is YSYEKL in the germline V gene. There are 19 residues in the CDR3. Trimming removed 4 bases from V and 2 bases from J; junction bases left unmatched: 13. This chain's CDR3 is CASSRGTSGGFGVPYEQYF. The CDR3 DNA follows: TGCGCCAGCAGCCGGGGGACTAGCGGGGGATTCGGTGTACCCTACGAGCAGTACTTC.

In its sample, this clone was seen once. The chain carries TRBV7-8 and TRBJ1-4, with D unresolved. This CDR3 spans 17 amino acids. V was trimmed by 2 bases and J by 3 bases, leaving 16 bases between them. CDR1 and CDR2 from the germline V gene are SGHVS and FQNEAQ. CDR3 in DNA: TGTGCCAGCAGCTTAACGCCGTATCAGAATCCTAATGAAAAACTGTTTTTT. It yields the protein CASSLTPYQNPNEKLFF. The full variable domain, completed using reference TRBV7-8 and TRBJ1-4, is GAGVSQSPRYKVAKRGQDVALRCDPISGHVSLFWYQQALGQGPEFLTYFQNEAQLDKSGLPSDRFFAERPEGSVSTLKIQRTQQEDSAVYLCASSLTPYQNPNEKLFFGSGTQLSVL.

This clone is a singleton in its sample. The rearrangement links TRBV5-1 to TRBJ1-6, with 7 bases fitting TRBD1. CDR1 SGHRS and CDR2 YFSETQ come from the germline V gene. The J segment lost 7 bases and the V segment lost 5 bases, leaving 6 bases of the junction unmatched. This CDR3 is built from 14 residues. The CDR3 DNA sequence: TGCGCCAGCAGAAGCCCGGGACAGAATTCACCCCTCCACTTT. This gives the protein CASRSPGQNSPLHF. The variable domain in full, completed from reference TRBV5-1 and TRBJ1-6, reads KAGVTQTPRYLIKTRGQQVTLSCSPISGHRSVSWYQQTPGQGLQFLFEYFSETQRNKGNFPGRFSGRQFSNSRSEMNVSTLELGDSALYLCASRSPGQNSPLHFGNGTRLTVT.

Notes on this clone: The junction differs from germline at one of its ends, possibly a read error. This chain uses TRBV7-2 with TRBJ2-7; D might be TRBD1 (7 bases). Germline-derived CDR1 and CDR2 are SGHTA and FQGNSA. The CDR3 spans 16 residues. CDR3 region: CASSLAGQGGLYEQYF. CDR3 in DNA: TGTGCCAGTAGCTTAGCTGGTCAGGGGGGCCTCTACGAGCAGTACTTC.

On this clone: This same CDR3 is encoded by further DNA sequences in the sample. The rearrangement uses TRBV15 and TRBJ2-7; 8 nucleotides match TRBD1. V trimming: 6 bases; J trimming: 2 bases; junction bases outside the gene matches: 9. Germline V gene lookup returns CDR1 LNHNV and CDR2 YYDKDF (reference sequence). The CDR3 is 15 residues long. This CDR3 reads CATRMDRVVTYEQYF. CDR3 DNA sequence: TGTGCCACCAGGATGGACAGGGTCGTCACCTACGAGCAGTACTTC.

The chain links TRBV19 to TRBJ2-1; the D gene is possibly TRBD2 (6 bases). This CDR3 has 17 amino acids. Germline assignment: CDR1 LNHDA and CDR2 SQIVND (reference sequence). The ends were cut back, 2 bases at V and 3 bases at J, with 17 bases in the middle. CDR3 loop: CASSIRVTGLHYNEQFF. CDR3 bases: TGTGCCAGTAGTATAAGGGTGACGGGACTCCACTACAATGAGCAGTTCTTC.

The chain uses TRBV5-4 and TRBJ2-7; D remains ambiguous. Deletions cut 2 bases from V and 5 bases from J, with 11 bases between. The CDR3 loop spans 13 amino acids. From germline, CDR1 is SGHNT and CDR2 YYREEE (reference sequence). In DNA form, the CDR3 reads TGTGCCAGCAGCTTTGTTGAGAGGAACGAGCAGTACTTC. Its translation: CASSFVERNEQYF.

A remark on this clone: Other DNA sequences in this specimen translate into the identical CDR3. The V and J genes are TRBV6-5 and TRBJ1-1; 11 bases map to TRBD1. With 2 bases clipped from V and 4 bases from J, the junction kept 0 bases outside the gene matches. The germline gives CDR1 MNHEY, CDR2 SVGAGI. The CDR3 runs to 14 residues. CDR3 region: CASSYGTGGTEAFF. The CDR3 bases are TGTGCCAGCAGTTACGGGACAGGGGGCACTGAAGCTTTCTTT.

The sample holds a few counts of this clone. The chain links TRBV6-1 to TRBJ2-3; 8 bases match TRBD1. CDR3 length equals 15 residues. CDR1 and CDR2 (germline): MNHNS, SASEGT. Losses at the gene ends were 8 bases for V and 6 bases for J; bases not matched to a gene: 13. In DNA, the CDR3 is TGTGCCAGCCCCGGGACAGGCCCGTTTATGGATACGCAGTATTTT. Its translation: CASPGTGPFMDTQYF.

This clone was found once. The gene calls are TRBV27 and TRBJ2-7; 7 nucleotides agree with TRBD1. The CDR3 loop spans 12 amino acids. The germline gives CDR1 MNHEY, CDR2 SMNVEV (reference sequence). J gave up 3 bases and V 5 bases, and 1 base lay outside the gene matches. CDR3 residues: CASSPGGYEQYF. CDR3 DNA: TGTGCCAGCAGTCCAGGGGGCTACGAGCAGTACTTC.

CDR3 amino acids: CASRPAGDFYNEQFF. CDR3 nucleotide sequence: TGCGCCAGCAGACCAGCGGGGGACTTCTACAATGAGCAGTTCTTC. The V call is TRBV5-1, the J call TRBJ2-1, with TRBD2 identical over 8 bases. Per the germline V gene, CDR1 is SGHRS and CDR2 is YFSETQ. The V gene end was trimmed by 5 bases and the J gene end by 3 bases; junction bases not matched to a gene: 7. The CDR3 runs to 15 residues.

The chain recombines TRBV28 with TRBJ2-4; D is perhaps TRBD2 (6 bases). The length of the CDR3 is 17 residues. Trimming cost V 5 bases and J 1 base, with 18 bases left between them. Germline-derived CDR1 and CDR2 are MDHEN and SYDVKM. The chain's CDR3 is CASSPQEGYRAKNIQYF. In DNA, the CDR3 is TGTGCCAGCAGTCCCCAGGAGGGGTATCGGGCCAAAAACATTCAGTACTTC.

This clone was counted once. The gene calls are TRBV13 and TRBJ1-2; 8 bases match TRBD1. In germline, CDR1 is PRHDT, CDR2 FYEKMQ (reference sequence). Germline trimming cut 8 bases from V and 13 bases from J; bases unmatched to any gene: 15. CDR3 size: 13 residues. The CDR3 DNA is TGTGCCAGCTCGACCGGACAGGGCCGGTGGTTCACCTTC. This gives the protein CASSTGQGRWFTF.

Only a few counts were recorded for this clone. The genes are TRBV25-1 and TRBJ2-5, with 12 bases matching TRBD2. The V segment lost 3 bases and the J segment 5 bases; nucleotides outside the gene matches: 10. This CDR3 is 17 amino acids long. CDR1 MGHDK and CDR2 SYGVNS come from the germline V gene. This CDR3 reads CASSDYSSGRAEETQYF. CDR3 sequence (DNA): TGTGCCAGCAGTGACTATTCTAGCGGGAGGGCCGAGGAGACCCAGTACTTC.

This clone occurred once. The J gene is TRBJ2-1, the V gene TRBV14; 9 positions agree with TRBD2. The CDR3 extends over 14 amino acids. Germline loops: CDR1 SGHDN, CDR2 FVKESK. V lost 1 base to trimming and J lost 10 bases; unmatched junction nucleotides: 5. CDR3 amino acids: CASSQVALAGEQFF. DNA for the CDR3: TGTGCCAGCAGCCAAGTGGCGCTAGCGGGAGAGCAGTTCTTC.

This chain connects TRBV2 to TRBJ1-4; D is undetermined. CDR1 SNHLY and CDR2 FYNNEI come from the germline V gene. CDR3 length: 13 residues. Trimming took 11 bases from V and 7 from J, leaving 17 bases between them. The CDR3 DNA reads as TGTGCCTCACGCGCAGACATACCTGAAAAACTGTTTTTT. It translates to CASRADIPEKLFF.

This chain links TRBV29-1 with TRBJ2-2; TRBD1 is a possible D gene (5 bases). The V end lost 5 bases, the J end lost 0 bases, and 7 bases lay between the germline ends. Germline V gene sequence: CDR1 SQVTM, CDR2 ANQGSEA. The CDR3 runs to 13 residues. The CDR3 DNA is TGCAGCGTTTCGACAGCGAACACCGGGGAGCTGTTTTTT. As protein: CSVSTANTGELFF.

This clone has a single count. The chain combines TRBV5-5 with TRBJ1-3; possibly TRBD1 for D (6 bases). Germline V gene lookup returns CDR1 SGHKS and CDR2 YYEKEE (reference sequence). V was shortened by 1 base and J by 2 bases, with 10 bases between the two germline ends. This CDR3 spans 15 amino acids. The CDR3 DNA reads TGTGCCAGCAGCTTGTGGGAGGGGGCTGGAAACACCATATATTTT. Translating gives CASSLWEGAGNTIYF.